This is a list of T cell receptor beta chains from one sample in a study of human T cells and chemical hapten exposure. TCRdb fed the RACE reads into MiXCR, producing one record per CDR3 protein. The sample shows approximately 340,000 distinct CDR3 sequences, roughly 6.9% of them seen only once. Specimen: whole blood, collected in connection with sensitization to the hapten diphenylcyclopropenone (DPC). The origin of the receptors is a woman under 30 with alopecia areata. Some clones in this sample may be carry-over from other donors' samples. CDR3s include the opening cysteine and the closing phenylalanine or tryptophan. D genes are given only for firm matches. The size field is filled for only some rows; it gives once, few, many or a size class.

TRBD1,TRBJ2-5,TRBV7-9,.,CASSPRTGGAEETQYF,TGTGCCAGCAGCCCCCGGACAGGGGGCGCGGAAGAGACCCAGTACTTC
.,TRBJ2-7,TRBV6-1,many,CASSPLGSSYEQYF,TGTGCCAGCAGCCCCCTGGGGAGCTCCTACGAGCAGTACTTC
TRBD1,TRBJ2-7,TRBV29-1,.,CSVEDPAGQGNYEQYF,TGCAGCGTTGAAGATCCTGCGGGACAGGGGAACTACGAGCAGTACTTC
.,TRBJ1-1,TRBV4-2,.,CASSPNDGHMNTEAFF,TGTGCCAGCAGCCCAAACGACGGCCACATGAACACTGAAGCTTTCTTT
.,TRBJ1-2,TRBV6-6,.,CASRVTGRGGRDGYTF,TGTGCCAGCAGGGTTACAGGTCGTGGAGGGCGGGATGGCTACACCTTC
.,TRBJ1-4,TRBV12-3/TRBV12-4,.,CASSFGGRGPFF,TGTGCCAGCAGTTTTGGAGGACGGGGACCTTTTTTT
.,TRBJ2-6,TRBV6-1,.,CASRKGRLDLSGANVLTF,TGTGCCAGCAGGAAAGGACGGCTAGACCTCTCTGGGGCCAACGTCCTGACTTTC
TRBD1,TRBJ2-3,TRBV6-4,many,CASSEDRAGLDTQYF,TGTGCCAGCAGTGAAGACAGGGCTGGGCTAGATACGCAGTATTTT
TRBD1,TRBJ1-6,TRBV20-1,.,CSAGDRGDNSPLHF,TGCAGTGCTGGGGACAGGGGGGATAATTCACCCCTCCACTTT
.,TRBJ2-3,TRBV15,few,CATSRGDSSTDTQYF,TGTGCCACCAGCAGGGGAGACAGTAGCACAGATACGCAGTATTTT
TRBD2,TRBJ2-3,TRBV6-5,few,CASSYSGGGATDTQYF,TGTGCCAGCAGTTACTCGGGCGGGGGGGCGACAGATACGCAGTATTTT
.,TRBJ2-7,TRBV3-1,few,CASSHLTGEQYF,TGTGCCAGCAGCCATCTGACTGGCGAGCAGTACTTC
TRBD1,TRBJ1-2,TRBV20-1,.,CSAFGQEEDGYTF,TGCAGTGCTTTCGGACAGGAAGAGGATGGCTACACCTTC
TRBD2,TRBJ2-3,TRBV7-8,many,CASSLFLGGGITDTQYF,TGTGCCAGCAGCTTGTTTCTTGGCGGGGGGATCACAGATACGCAGTATTTT
.,TRBJ1-6,TRBV25-1,.,CASSGKYNSPLHF,TGTGCCAGCAGTGGAAAATATAATTCACCCCTCCACTTT
.,TRBJ1-5,TRBV10-3,few,CAHAGANSNQPQHF,TGTGCCCATGCGGGGGCGAATAGCAATCAGCCCCAGCATTTT
TRBD1,TRBJ2-2,TRBV11-2,.,CASLAKPGQGNYVVGELFF,TGTGCCAGCCTTGCCAAGCCCGGACAGGGGAACTATGTAGTCGGGGAGCTGTTTTTT
.,TRBJ2-2,TRBV2,many,CASSPGTGELFF,TGTGCCAGCAGCCCGGGCACCGGGGAGCTGTTTTTT
.,TRBJ2-7,TRBV2,.,CASMWLTSSGYEQYF,TGTGCCAGCATGTGGCTGACCTCAAGCGGCTACGAGCAGTACTTC
TRBD1,TRBJ1-1,TRBV4-3,.,CASSQGKDRLDTEAFF,TGCGCCAGCAGCCAAGGAAAGGACAGGTTGGACACTGAAGCTTTCTTT
.,TRBJ1-5,TRBV25-1,.,CASSPPGLLGQPQHF,TGTGCCAGCAGTCCTCCGGGTCTCCTCGGGCAGCCCCAGCATTTT
.,TRBJ2-7,TRBV7-6,many,CASSLIQGLSYEQYF,TGTGCCAGCAGCTTAATTCAGGGACTCTCCTACGAGCAGTACTTC
TRBD1,TRBJ2-3,TRBV10-3,many,CAISESGTGRSDTQYF,TGTGCCATCAGTGAGTCTGGGACAGGGAGGTCAGATACGCAGTATTTT
.,TRBJ1-1,TRBV27,few,CASSPAQWLLGAFF,TGTGCCAGCAGTCCAGCTCAGTGGCTTCTAGGAGCTTTCTTT
.,TRBJ2-7,TRBV27,.,CASREVGGLRTTYEQYF,TGTGCCAGCAGGGAAGTAGGGGGACTCCGGACCACCTACGAGCAGTACTTC
.,TRBJ2-2,TRBV10-2,few,CASSDLVGFWNTGELFF,TGCGCCAGCAGTGACTTAGTAGGTTTCTGGAACACCGGGGAGCTGTTTTTT
TRBD1,TRBJ1-1,TRBV13,.,CASSLWGQGNTEAFF,TGTGCCAGCAGCTTATGGGGACAGGGTAACACTGAAGCTTTCTTT
TRBD1,TRBJ1-3,TRBV18,.,CASSPRGQGAPGNTIYF,TGTGCCAGCTCACCACGTGGACAGGGGGCTCCAGGAAACACCATATATTTT
.,TRBJ2-7,TRBV18,.,CASSPGDRSTEQYF,TGTGCCAGCTCACCCGGGGACCGCTCTACGGAGCAGTACTTC
TRBD2,TRBJ2-3,TRBV6-2/TRBV6-3,many,CASSYSPGLASFADTQYF,TGTGCCAGCAGTTACTCTCCTGGACTAGCGTCTTTTGCAGATACGCAGTATTTT
.,TRBJ2-7,TRBV6-5,few,CATMNQGPFYEQYF,TGTGCCACCATGAACCAAGGCCCTTTCTACGAGCAGTACTTC
.,TRBJ2-5,TRBV13,many,CASSLASPYQETQYF,TGTGCCAGCAGCTTAGCCTCTCCGTACCAAGAGACCCAGTACTTC
.,TRBJ1-5,TRBV6-6,many,CASSYTGQSNQPQHF,TGTGCCAGCAGTTATACTGGGCAAAGCAATCAGCCCCAGCATTTT
.,TRBJ1-1,TRBV5-1,.,CASSRAGDAEAFF,TGCGCCAGCAGCCGGGCGGGGGATGCTGAAGCTTTCTTT
.,TRBJ1-1,TRBV7-3,.,CASSLSHGLTEAFF,TGTGCCAGCAGCTTAAGCCACGGGTTAACTGAAGCTTTCTTT
.,TRBJ2-3,TRBV5-1,few,CASSPAGFSADTQYF,TGCGCCAGCAGCCCGGCTGGGTTTAGCGCAGATACGCAGTATTTT
.,TRBJ1-1,TRBV6-5,few,CASSYAPNMNTEAFF,TGTGCCAGCAGTTACGCCCCGAACATGAACACTGAAGCTTTCTTT
.,TRBJ2-3,TRBV4-2,many,CASSQDRGADTQYF,TGTGCCAGCAGCCAAGATAGGGGGGCAGATACGCAGTATTTT
TRBD1,TRBJ2-1,TRBV15,.,CATRTGGVRYNEFF,TGTGCCACGCGTACAGGGGGAGTTCGATACAACGAGTTCTTC
.,TRBJ1-4,TRBV5-4,few,CASSHDGYNEKLFF,TGTGCCAGCAGCCACGACGGTTATAATGAAAAACTGTTTTTT
.,TRBJ1-1,TRBV7-9,.,CASSSSWGATEAFF,TGTGCCAGCAGCTCCTCGTGGGGGGCCACTGAAGCTTTCTTT
.,TRBJ1-1,TRBV11-2,many,CASSKGGLDTEAFF,TGTGCCAGCAGCAAGGGGGGTTTGGACACTGAAGCTTTCTTT
TRBD2,TRBJ2-5,TRBV20-1,.,CSASGGGTQRTQYF,TGCAGTGCTAGCGGGGGGGGTACCCAACGGACCCAGTACTTC